The present entry profiles one T cell receptor beta chain with its context. Antigen: not known. Trimming cost V 3 bases and J 6 bases, with 13 bases left between them. Per germline, CDR1 SGHTA and CDR2 FQGNSA. The CDR3 spans 14 residues. Method: immunoSEQ multiplex PCR; TCRdb's copy keeps in-frame clones and lacks some. This table has around 76,000 clones, roughly 88% appearing once. This specimen comes from a study of OX40 agonist ivuxolimab in advanced cancers. As for the study in general: Dose-escalation patients suffered from hepatocellular carcinoma, melanoma, renal cell or head and neck cancer.

Overall study findings and caveats: Low levels of normalized T-cell clonal expansion also appeared in some nonresponders.

The clonotype comes from an adult with an advanced solid tumor such as melanoma, head and neck, liver or kidney cancer. The rearrangement joins TRBV7-2 to TRBJ2-3, with D unresolved. The sample consisted of CD4+ or CD8+ T cells sorted from blood, taken in a trial of the OX40 agonist ivuxolimab. The CDR3 sequence: CASSFVPPADTQYF. The CDR3 nucleotides read TGTGCCAGCAGCTTTGTACCTCCAGCGGATACGCAGTATTTT.